The T cell receptor (beta chain) under discussion was sequenced for a study of blood T cell repertoires in COVID-19. This clone was recorded only once. Per the authors' pipeline: Quantification of nucleated cells was approximated via reference gene primer amplification. Method: immunoSEQ multiplex PCR; TCRdb's copy keeps in-frame clones and lacks some. V, J and clone size are those of that table, while D and trimming were read from the DNA. The sample includes under 300,000 clones, around 85% of them seen just once. Unmatched junction bases numbered 9, after V lost 10 bases and J lost 2 bases. The CDR3 covers 14 residues. Germline V gene sequence: CDR1 SNHLY, CDR2 FYNNEI.

Sequenced input: peripheral blood. This sequence was found in a woman aged 25 to 45 with COVID-19, enrolled during active disease. V is TRBV2 and J is TRBJ2-7, with 9 nucleotides matching TRBD2. The chain's CDR3 is CANRKGLATYEQYF. CDR3 nucleotide sequence: TGTGCCAACAGAAAGGGACTAGCAACCTACGAGCAGTACTTC.